This TCR beta chain was identified during a study of blood T cell repertoires in COVID-19. Turning to the study itself: Recovered Cohort 3 donors showed two negative PCRs, clearance, or symptom resolution. Acute and convalescent COVID-19 specimens originated in the United States, Italy and Spain.

V was clipped by 4 bases and J by 6 bases, with 15 bases between them. CDR1 is KGHSH, CDR2 LQKENI, per germline. The CDR3 contains 14 residues. The data were produced by immunoSEQ multiplex PCR, yet TCRdb's version contains in-frame clones alone and is incomplete. The sample comprises some 160,000 clones, around 80% of which are singletons, and under 20% rests with the top ten. This receptor was identified in an older woman in a cohort exposed to, infected with or recovered from COVID-19 (not recorded which). This chain joins TRBV18 and TRBJ1-1; tentative D call: TRBD1 (6 bases). The sample comprised PBMCs or T cells enriched from blood (not recorded which). CDR3 amino acids: CASSQNRAEAEAFF. CDR3 nucleotide sequence: TGTGCCAGCTCACAGAACAGGGCGGAGGCTGAAGCTTTCTTT.